This TCR beta chain derives from a study of blood T cells in healthy people across ages (dated by TCRdb to between 2014 and 2016). General notes on the study: In model experiments, template switching captured roughly one uniquely barcoded TCR beta cDNA molecule for every two T cells. For two donors (one aged 18 to 29 and one aged 80 or older), the study analyzed two additional independent replicas of 1 million unique cDNA reads from the same blood draw. Donors of different ages were randomly distributed across sequencing lanes to avoid experimental bias. The donors were divided into four age groups: young (average about 16 years), middle-aged (roughly 40), aged (62) and long-lived (82). The study measured age-related changes in TCR beta repertoire diversity using deep sequencing normalized with unique cDNA molecular identifiers. Summary of the overall study and its limitations: Because donor CMV infection status was unknown, age-related changes in expanded clonotypes were potentially confounded. Since profiling was done on bulk unsorted PBMCs, naive and antigen-experienced compartments could not be conclusively compared. As age increased, observed TCR beta diversity per million T cells dropped in a roughly linear way, and a significant reduction was already evident by age around 41. Estimates of total diversity from one million sequenced T cells were regarded as lower bounds and underestimates. Compared with the aged group, the long-lived group had more naive CD4+ T cells, fewer expanded clones and increased TCR diversity, a pattern suggesting age selection. There was a strong correlation between observed TCR beta diversity and the percentage of naive T cells measured by flow cytometry.

Including the terminal cysteine and phenylalanine, the CDR3 comprises 14 residues. The DNA shown is the 42-base CDR3, in frame from base 1. Sequences SGHRS (CDR1) and YFSETQ (CDR2) are obtained from the germline V gene. V is cut back by 2 bases and J by 8 bases, with 6 bases in the junction unmatched. The library was generated by 5' RACE. Sequencing was performed on an Illumina HiSeq 2500. A second roughly 7 to 12 cycle PCR used a sample-barcoded 5' primer and a J-beta primer mix. A unique molecular identifier was introduced onto each TCR beta cDNA molecule by a template-switch 5' adaptor carrying 12 random nucleotides. Each sample yielded at least 2.5 million CDR3-containing paired-end reads. First-strand cDNA was synthesized from all RNA with the Mint cDNA synthesis kit, primed by a TRBC-specific oligonucleotide. Following uracil-DNA glycosylase treatment, a first 18-cycle PCR with universal primers M1SS and BC2_uni_R was performed on all cDNA. The paper's processing steps were these. For normalization, 1 million high-quality reads were randomly selected from each sample, with every read carrying a distinct molecular identifier. Reads sharing molecular identifiers were discarded rather than binned into consensus sequences. MiTCR, run with a Q25 quality threshold and the strictest error-elimination algorithm, handled CDR3 identification, clonotype clustering and error correction. A nonparametric unseen species model with Euler transformation was used to estimate a lower bound on total TCR beta diversity. The public reads were reanalyzed by TCRdb: fastp trimming at Q25, MiXCR alignment, in-frame beta chains only. Identical CDR3 protein sequences are pooled into one entry, listed with their most common genes and DNA. It is TCRdb's table, rather than the study itself, that gives the V and J calls and clone size. This sample comprises approximately 730,000 distinct CDR3 sequences, approximately 55% of them detected only once. In total, the top ten clones hold about 42% of the sample.

Comments on this clonotype: The specificity of this receptor is unknown. No base quality information exists; no much larger clone differs at one position.

The donors were around 39 Caucasian individuals from Russia, aged roughly 6 to 90 years, who were systemically healthy. Each donor gave about 9.8 milliliters of peripheral blood, drawn into EDTA-treated Vacutainer tubes. Ficoll-Paque density-gradient centrifugation was used to isolate PBMCs, with at least 7 million per sample. Trizol reagent was used to extract total RNA from the PBMCs, yielding at least 5.5 micrograms per sample. Naive CD45RAhigh/CD27high T cell percentages were measured by flow cytometry on a PBMC aliquot from every donor. Recombination linked TRBV5-1 to TRBJ1-2; 10 bases in between match TRBD1. The specimen sequenced was blood. The clonotype was recovered from an elderly man in good health. CDR3 reads: CASSFAGTGVGYTF. In nucleotides, the sequence is TGCGCCAGCAGCTTCGCCGGGACAGGGGTCGGCTACACCTTC.